This entry is about one TCR beta chain. The CDR3 totals 15 residues. Trimming removed 3 bases at V and 4 bases at J, with 15 bases between. Germline-derived CDR1 and CDR2 are SEHNR and FQNEAQ (reference sequence). The sample comes from a study of cytomegalovirus exposure and HLA in healthy donors. The PCR was carried out with 60 Vbeta primers and 13 Jbeta primers. Clones were sequenced by immunoSEQ multiplex PCR, and TCRdb holds only the in-frame ones, with some missing. In the table there are 100,000 to 150,000 clones, 81% of which are singletons. V and J are TRBV7-9 and TRBJ1-2, with TRBD1 as a possible D gene (5 bases). The receptor comes from a woman in her forties in good health and CMV-seronegative. The sequencing input was PBMCs. The CDR3 nucleotides read TGTGCCAGCAGCTTCGACCCGGGACTCCTCTATGGCTACACCTTC. Residues: CASSFDPGLLYGYTF.